The present T cell receptor (beta chain) was sequenced within a study of graft-versus-host responses after intestinal transplantation. About the research overall: Every recipient had anti-thymocyte globulin induction and around 3 years of tacrolimus plus steroids. The study's findings and limits: Some GvH clones were seen earlier in gut or blood, suggesting intestinal origin.

This clone was counted only a few times. Assay used: immunoSEQ multiplex PCR; TCRdb lists only in-frame clones, some missing. Among 20,000 to 25,000 clones, approximately 33% were seen once, and the ten largest hold 7.5% to 10%. Irradiated stimulators labeled with violet dye, approximately 200,000 in number, were plated with approximately 200,000 CFSE-labeled responders. Per germline, CDR1 SGHVS and CDR2 FNYEAQ. V lost 2 bases to trimming and J lost 2 bases, with 8 bases between them. The CDR3 runs 14 residues. The sample was alloreactive CD8+ T cells from a mixed lymphocyte reaction culture, taken before intestinal transplant. The subset was: CFSE-low proliferating T cells sorted from roughly 6-day pre-transplant mixed lymphocyte reaction (GvH or HvG direction). The chain carries TRBV7-6 and TRBJ2-3; D may be TRBD1 (5 bases). The TCR comes from a human patient who received an intestinal transplant. The CDR3 DNA follows: TGTGCCAGCAGCTTACTGGGGCCCACAGATACGCAGTATTTT. This gives the protein CASSLLGPTDTQYF.